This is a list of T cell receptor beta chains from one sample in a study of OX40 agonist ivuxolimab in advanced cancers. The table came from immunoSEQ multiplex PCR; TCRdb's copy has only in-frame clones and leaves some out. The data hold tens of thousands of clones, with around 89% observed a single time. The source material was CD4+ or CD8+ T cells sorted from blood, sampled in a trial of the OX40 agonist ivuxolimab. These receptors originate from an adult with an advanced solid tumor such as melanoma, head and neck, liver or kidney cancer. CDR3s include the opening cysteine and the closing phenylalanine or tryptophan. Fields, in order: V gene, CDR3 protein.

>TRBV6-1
CASSDAGSSDTQYF
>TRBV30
CAWSRPNTEAFF
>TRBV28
CASSLGGSQETQYF
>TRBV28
CASIGETDRALLYGYTF
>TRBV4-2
CASSQASGSGEETQYF
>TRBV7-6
CASSLGSQGAHGYEQYF
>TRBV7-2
CASSLNPKESQYF
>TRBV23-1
CASSWGDRGGNTEAFF
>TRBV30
CAWGAGLSHTQYF
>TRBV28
CASSDDRGRLGLHF
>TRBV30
CAWSFGQNNSPLHF
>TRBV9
CASSPGGSPDGYTF
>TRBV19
CASSISGQVGGYTF
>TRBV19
CASSTLRNTEAFF
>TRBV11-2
CASSLAFLAGGYNEQFF
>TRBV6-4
CASSRKTAGVGTDTQYF
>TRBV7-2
CASSPRFLAYEQYF
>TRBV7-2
CASSLGSERREQFF
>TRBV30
CALRQGGLGTEAFF
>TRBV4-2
CASSPHPGTSGGQETQYF
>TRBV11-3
CASSLTSSGGAYPYF
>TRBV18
CASSPGRNEQYF
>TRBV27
CASSFRGSVDEQFF
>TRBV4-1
CASSHSGGRGTEAFF
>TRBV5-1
CASRPGQGMEETQYF
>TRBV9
CASSVDLAGYTF
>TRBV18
CASSPILSGTDHTGGAFF
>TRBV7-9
CASSLEVGTLAEAFF
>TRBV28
CASIPGDRGDEQYF
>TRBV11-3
CASSLDLMRNQYF
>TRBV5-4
CASSLNRGFAGELFF
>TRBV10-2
CASSESAGIDPDTQYF
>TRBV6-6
CATERAKTGSNTEAFF
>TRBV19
CASSGMSAQETQYF
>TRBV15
CATSRDTSGGASPRFF
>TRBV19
CASSTSGSFGNEQFF
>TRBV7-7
CASSQTTGDEQYF
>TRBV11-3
CASSLGWGGTEAFF
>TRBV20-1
CSAPGNTEAFF
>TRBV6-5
CASSFSRDSWGQYF
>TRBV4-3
CASSQQGTYTDTQYF